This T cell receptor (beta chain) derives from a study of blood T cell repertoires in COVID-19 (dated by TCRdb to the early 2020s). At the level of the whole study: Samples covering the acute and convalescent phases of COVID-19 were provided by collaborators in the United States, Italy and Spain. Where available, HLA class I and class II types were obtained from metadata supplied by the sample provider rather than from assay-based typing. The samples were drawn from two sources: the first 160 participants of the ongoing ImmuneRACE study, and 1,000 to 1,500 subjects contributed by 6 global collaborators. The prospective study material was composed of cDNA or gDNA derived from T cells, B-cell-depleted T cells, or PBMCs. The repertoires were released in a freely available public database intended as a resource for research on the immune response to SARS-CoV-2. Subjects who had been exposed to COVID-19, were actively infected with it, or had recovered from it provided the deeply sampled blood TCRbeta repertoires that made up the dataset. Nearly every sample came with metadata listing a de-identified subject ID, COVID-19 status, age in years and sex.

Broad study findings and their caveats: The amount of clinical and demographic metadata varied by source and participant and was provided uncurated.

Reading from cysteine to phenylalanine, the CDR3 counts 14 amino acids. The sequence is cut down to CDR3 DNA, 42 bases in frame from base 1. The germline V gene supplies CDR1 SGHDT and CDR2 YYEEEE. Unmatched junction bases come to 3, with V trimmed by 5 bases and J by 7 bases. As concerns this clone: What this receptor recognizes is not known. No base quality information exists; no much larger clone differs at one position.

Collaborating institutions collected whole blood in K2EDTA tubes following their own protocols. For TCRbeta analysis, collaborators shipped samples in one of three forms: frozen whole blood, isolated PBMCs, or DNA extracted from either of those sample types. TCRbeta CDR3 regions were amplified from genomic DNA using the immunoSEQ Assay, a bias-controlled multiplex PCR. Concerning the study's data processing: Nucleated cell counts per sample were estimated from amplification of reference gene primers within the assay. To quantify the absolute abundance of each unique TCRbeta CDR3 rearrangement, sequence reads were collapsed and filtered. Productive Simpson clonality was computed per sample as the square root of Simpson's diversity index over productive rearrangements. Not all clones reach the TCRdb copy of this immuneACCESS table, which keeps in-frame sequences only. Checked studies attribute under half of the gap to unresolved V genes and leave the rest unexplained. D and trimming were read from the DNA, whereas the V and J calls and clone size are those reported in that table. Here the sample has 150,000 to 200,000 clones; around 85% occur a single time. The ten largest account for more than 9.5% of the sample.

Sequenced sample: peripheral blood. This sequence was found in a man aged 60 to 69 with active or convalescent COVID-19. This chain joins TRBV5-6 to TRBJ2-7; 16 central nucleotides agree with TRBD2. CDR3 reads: CASSSGLAGGEQYF. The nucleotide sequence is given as TGTGCCAGCAGTTCGGGACTAGCGGGAGGGGAGCAGTACTTC. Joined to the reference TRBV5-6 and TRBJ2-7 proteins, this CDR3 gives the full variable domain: DAGVTQSPTHLIKTRGQQVTLRCSPKSGHDTVSWYQQALGQGPQFIFQYYEEEERQRGNFPDRFSGHQFPNYSSELNVNALLLGDSALYLCASSSGLAGGEQYFGPGTRLTVT.